A single sample is the source of the 17 T cell receptor beta chains below, sequenced in a study of STAT5B mutations in CD4+ large granular lymphocyte leukemia. TCRdb's copy holds only in-frame clones and misses some; the assay was immunoSEQ multiplex PCR. The table records 20,000 to 25,000 clones, less than 80% of them present only once. Material for sequencing was CD4+ T cells from blood buffy coats. The receptor source for this set is a human donor in good health.

The chain carries TRBV11-2 and TRBJ2-5; weak D call: TRBD1 (5 bases). Trimming cost V 4 bases and J 4 bases, with 16 bases left between them. Germline lookup yields CDR1 SGHAT and CDR2 FQNNGV. This CDR3 is built from 15 residues. DNA of the CDR3: TGTGCCAGCAGCTATATTCTGGGAAGGGGAGAGACCCAGTACTTC. Its protein is CASSYILGRGETQYF. Complete variable domain (other parts from reference TRBV11-2 and TRBJ2-5): EAGVAQSPRYKIIEKRQSVAFWCNPISGHATLYWYQQILGQGPKLLIQFQNNGVVDDSQLPKDRFSAERLKGVDSTLKIQPAKLEDSAVYLCASSYILGRGETQYFGPGTRLLVL.

The gene calls are TRBV19 and TRBJ1-5, with 11 bases aligning to TRBD1. With V trimmed by 2 bases and J by 4 bases, 7 bases remained unmatched. The CDR3 contains 17 residues. Germline V lookup: CDR1 LNHDA, CDR2 SQIVND (reference sequence). As DNA, the CDR3 is TGTGCCAGTAGTATACCCAGGGGGACAGGGGGAAATCAGCCCCAGCATTTT. This gives the protein CASSIPRGTGGNQPQHF.

The chain couples TRBV9 to TRBJ1-4; TRBD1 is a possible D gene (6 bases). The CDR3 spans 16 residues. Trimming removed 0 bases at V and 7 bases at J, with 16 bases between. The germline V gene has CDR1 SGDLS and CDR2 YYNGEE. The CDR3 here is CASSVGGGALGEKLFF. For the CDR3, the DNA is TGTGCCAGCAGCGTAGGTGGGGGCGCCTTAGGTGAAAAACTGTTTTTT.

V usage is TRBV10-3 and J usage is TRBJ1-5; a possible D gene is TRBD1 (6 bases). Germline V CDR1 and CDR2: ENHRY, SYGVKD. The V gene lost 0 bases and the J gene lost 10 bases, with 22 bases spanning the gap. The CDR3 loop spans 17 amino acids. The CDR3 loop reads CAISESFGGGSPQPQHF. CDR3 nucleotides: TGTGCCATCAGTGAGTCGTTCGGGGGGGGCTCCCCCCAACCCCAGCATTTT.

The chain links TRBV2 to TRBJ1-2, with D maybe TRBD1 (5 bases). The germline CDR1 and CDR2 sequences are SNHLY and FYNNEI. The CDR3 loop spans 14 amino acids. The V end lost 2 bases, the J end lost 8 bases, and 15 bases lay between the germline ends. CDR3 in amino acids: CASSERSGSDGYTF. The CDR3 nucleotides are TGTGCCAGCAGTGAACGGTCAGGGTCGGACGGCTACACCTTC.

The chain links TRBV9 to TRBJ2-5; D gene ambiguous. V was cut by 2 bases and J by 5 bases, with 10 bases left in between. CDR1 is SGDLS, CDR2 YYNGEE, per germline. The CDR3 is made up of 13 amino acids. DNA for the CDR3: TGTGCCAGCAGCGTTACTGGGCACGAGACCCAGTACTTC. It translates to CASSVTGHETQYF.

The J gene is TRBJ1-1, the V gene TRBV6-5; D remains ambiguous. V shed 2 bases and J shed 3 bases, with 10 bases lying between them. CDR1 MNHEY and CDR2 SVGAGI come from the germline V gene. The CDR3 is 14 residues long. CDR3 bases: TGTGCCAGCAGTTACCTTGGGGTGCACACTGAAGCTTTCTTT. This encodes CASSYLGVHTEAFF.

The CDR3 protein is CASSLASRRATNEKLFF. CDR3 nucleotides: TGTGCCAGCAGCTTAGCTAGCAGGCGAGCAACTAATGAAAAACTGTTTTTT. The V call is TRBV7-2, the J call TRBJ1-4; D unclear. The CDR3 is 17 residues long. The germline gives CDR1 SGHTA, CDR2 FQGNSA. The V gene lost 0 bases and the J gene lost 0 bases, with 11 bases spanning the gap.

The J gene is TRBJ1-2, the V gene TRBV19; 8 bases map to TRBD1. CDR1 is LNHDA, CDR2 SQIVND, per germline (reference sequence). The J segment lost 4 bases and the V segment lost 6 bases, leaving 7 bases of the junction unmatched. This CDR3 has 14 residues. The CDR3 loop is CASRSTGGSYGYTF. The CDR3 nucleotides are TGTGCCAGTAGGAGCACAGGGGGAAGCTATGGCTACACCTTC. The full variable domain, completed using reference TRBV19 and TRBJ1-2, is DGGITQSPKYLFRKEGQNVTLSCEQNLNHDAMYWYRQDPGQGLRLIYYSQIVNDFQKGDIAEGYSVSREKKESFPLTVTSAQKNPTAFYLCASRSTGGSYGYTFGSGTRLTVV.

Only a few counts were recorded for this clone. The chain is built from TRBV5-4 and TRBJ1-2; D is ambiguous. Germline loops: CDR1 SGHNT, CDR2 YYREEE (reference sequence). V lost 4 bases to trimming and J lost 1 base, with 11 bases between them. The CDR3 loop spans 14 amino acids. The CDR3 region is CASSPRMGNYGYTF. DNA of the CDR3: TGTGCCAGCAGCCCCAGAATGGGTAACTATGGCTACACCTTC. The full variable domain, in which reference TRBV5-4 and TRBJ1-2 provide the parts outside the CDR3, is ETGVTQSPTHLIKTRGQQVTLRCSSQSGHNTVSWYQQALGQGPQFIFQYYREEENGRGNFPPRFSGLQFPNYSSELNVNALELDDSALYLCASSPRMGNYGYTFGSGTRLTVV.

The rearrangement joins TRBV4-1 to TRBJ1-2, with TRBD1 as a possible D gene (6 bases). Germline CDR1 is MGHRA and CDR2 is YSYEKL. The CDR3 sequence is 17 residues long. V was shortened by 3 bases and J by 5 bases, with 22 bases between the two germline ends. The chain's CDR3 is CASSHPRGGGILYGYTF. CDR3 nucleotides: TGCGCCAGCAGCCATCCCAGAGGGGGAGGGATCTTGTATGGCTACACCTTC.

The chain is built from TRBV5-6 and TRBJ2-7; D not resolved. The CDR3 runs to 14 residues. V lost 4 bases and J 1 base, leaving 12 bases between the germline ends. The V gene's germline CDR1 is SGHDT and CDR2 YYEEEE. The CDR3 sequence is CASSRAAGSYEQYF. CDR3 bases: TGTGCCAGCAGCCGGGCGGCAGGATCCTACGAGCAGTACTTC.

The DNA of the CDR3 is TGTGCCAGCAGCTCGAGGGACAGGGGGCCGAATGAGCAGTTCTTC. Amino acids: CASSSRDRGPNEQFF. The chain recombines TRBV11-1 with TRBJ2-1; TRBD1 agrees at 12 bases. V trimming: 4 bases; J trimming: 7 bases; junction bases outside the gene matches: 5. Germline V gene lookup returns CDR1 SGHAT and CDR2 FQDESV (reference sequence). The CDR3 spans 15 residues.

The rearrangement uses TRBV10-3 and TRBJ2-1; 10 bases are a match to TRBD1. With 4 bases clipped from V and 8 bases from J, the junction kept 5 bases outside the gene matches. The length of the CDR3 is 14 residues. From germline, CDR1 is ENHRY and CDR2 SYGVKD. CDR3 bases: TGTGCCATCAGTGGGACAGGGGGTGTGGATGAGCAGTTCTTC. This codes for CAISGTGGVDEQFF.

This clone was observed a single time. The J gene is TRBJ2-3, the V gene TRBV11-2, with 9 bases that match TRBD1. The CDR3 is 15 residues long. Germline V lookup: CDR1 SGHAT, CDR2 FQNNGV. The V segment lost 2 bases and the J segment 5 bases; nucleotides outside the gene matches: 5. Here the CDR3 DNA reads TGTGCCAGCAGCTTAAGGGGGACAGGGAAAGATACGCAGTATTTT. It encodes CASSLRGTGKDTQYF.

The rearrangement uses TRBV6-5 and TRBJ1-1, with D tentatively TRBD1 (6 bases). V was pared by 1 base and J by 10 bases, with 10 bases between. CDR3 length: 12 residues. Germline V gene data show CDR1 as MNHEY and CDR2 as SVGAGI. The CDR3 sequence is CASSYLGARAFF. The CDR3 nucleotides are TGTGCCAGCAGTTACTTGGGGGCTCGAGCTTTCTTT.

The V call is TRBV6-1, the J call TRBJ2-1; 10 bases match TRBD2. Germline V gene lookup returns CDR1 MNHNS and CDR2 SASEGT. The CDR3 is 15 residues long. Germline trimming cut 7 bases from V and 6 bases from J; bases unmatched to any gene: 9. CDR3 amino acids: CASTVAGGSTNEQFF. Written as DNA, the CDR3 is TGTGCCAGCACCGTAGCGGGGGGCAGTACCAATGAGCAGTTCTTC.